Only a few counts were recorded for the clone carrying this T cell receptor beta chain. Regarding treatment: preoperative locoregional IRX-2 cytokine immunotherapy. Patients received preoperative, locoregional IRX-2 cytokine immunotherapy in a phase Ib study. These data belong to a study of preoperative IRX-2 immunotherapy in early breast cancer. The CDR3 has 15 amino acids. The germline V gene encodes CDR1 MNHGY and CDR2 SAAAGT. J gave up 4 bases and V 6 bases, and 6 bases lay outside the gene matches. Clones were sequenced by immunoSEQ multiplex PCR, and TCRdb holds only the in-frame ones, with some missing. The sample shows several hundred clones, about 80% of them seen only once.

This material consisted of tumor tissue, taken before IRX-2 immunotherapy. This receptor was taken from a human donor with breast cancer. The rearrangement links TRBV6-8 to TRBJ1-5; the match to TRBD1 covers 10 bases. The CDR3: CASRPGTGENQPQHF. CDR3 nucleotides: TGTGCCAGCAGACCCGGGACAGGGGAAAATCAGCCCCAGCATTTT.